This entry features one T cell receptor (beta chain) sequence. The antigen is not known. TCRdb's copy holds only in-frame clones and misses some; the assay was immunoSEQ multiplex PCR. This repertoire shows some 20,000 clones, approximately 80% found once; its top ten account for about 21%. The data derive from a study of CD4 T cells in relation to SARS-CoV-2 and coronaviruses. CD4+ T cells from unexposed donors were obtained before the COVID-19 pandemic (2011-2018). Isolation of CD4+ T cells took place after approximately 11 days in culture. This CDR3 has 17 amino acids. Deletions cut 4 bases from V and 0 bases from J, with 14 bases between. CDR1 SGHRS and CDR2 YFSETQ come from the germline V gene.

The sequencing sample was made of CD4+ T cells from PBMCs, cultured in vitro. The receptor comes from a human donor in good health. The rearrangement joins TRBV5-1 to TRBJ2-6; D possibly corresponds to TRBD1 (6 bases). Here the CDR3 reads CASSPSGVTSGANVLTF. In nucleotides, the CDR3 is TGCGCCAGCAGCCCATCAGGGGTAACCTCTGGGGCCAACGTCCTGACTTTC.